What follows describes a single T cell receptor beta chain. These data originate in a study of CXCR3-negative and CXCR3-positive naive CD8 T cells. All TRB cDNA libraries came from 5' RACE performed with UMI labels. TCRdb reprocessed the 5' RACE reads, keeping one entry per CDR3 protein, no DNA. This table holds tens of thousands of distinct CDR3 sequences. The sequence derives from a human donor in good health. Some clones in this sample may be carry-over from other donors' samples. Sequencing used memory CD8+ T cells from blood.

The CDR3 reads CASSSQEGDTEAFF. The V and J genes are TRBV9 and TRBJ1-1. The CDR3 loop spans 14 amino acids. In germline, CDR1 is SGDLS, CDR2 YYNGEE.